This TCR beta chain is drawn from a study of blood T cell repertoires in COVID-19. As for the study in general: Italy, Spain and the United States were the sources of the convalescent and acute COVID-19 samples. PBMCs, B-cell-depleted T cells, or T cells provided the cDNA or gDNA that made up the material.

In the authors' workflow: By means of reference gene primer amplification, nucleated cell counts were estimated. The assay was immunoSEQ multiplex PCR, and TCRdb's table has in-frame clones only and misses some. That table is the source of V, J and clone size, and D and trimming were worked out from the DNA. The table shows about 120,000 clones, with approximately 90% occurring only once. Sequences were obtained from peripheral blood. The source of this sequence is a man aged 35 to 55 with acute or convalescent COVID-19.

The CDR3 coding sequence is TGTGCCAGCTCACCACCTACGGGGGGCGGCACTGAAGCTTTCTTT. Protein sequence: CASSPPTGGGTEAFF. The chain combines TRBV18 with TRBJ1-1, with D perhaps matching TRBD1 (6 bases). The V gene's germline CDR1 is KGHSH and CDR2 LQKENI. This CDR3 has 15 amino acids. Trimming removed 0 bases from V and 4 bases from J, with 12 bases in between.